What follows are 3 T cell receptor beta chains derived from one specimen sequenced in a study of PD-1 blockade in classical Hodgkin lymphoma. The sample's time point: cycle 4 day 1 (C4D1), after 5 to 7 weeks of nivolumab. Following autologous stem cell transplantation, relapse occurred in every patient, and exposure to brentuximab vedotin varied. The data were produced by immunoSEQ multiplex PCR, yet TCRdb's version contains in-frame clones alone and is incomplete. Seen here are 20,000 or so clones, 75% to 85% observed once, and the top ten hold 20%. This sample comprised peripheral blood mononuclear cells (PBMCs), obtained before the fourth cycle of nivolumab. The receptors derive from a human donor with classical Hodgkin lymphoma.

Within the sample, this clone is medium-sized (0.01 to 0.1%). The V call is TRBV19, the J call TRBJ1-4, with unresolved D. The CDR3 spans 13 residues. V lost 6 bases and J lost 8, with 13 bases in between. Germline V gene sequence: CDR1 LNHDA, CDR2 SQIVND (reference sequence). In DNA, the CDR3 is TGTGCCAGTAGCTACTTGGAGAGGGAAAAACTGTTTTTT. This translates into CASSYLEREKLFF.

The CDR3, as DNA: TGCGCCAGCAGCTTGGGTCTCTCAACTAACTATGGCTACACCTTC. Its translation is CASSLGLSTNYGYTF. The chain is built from TRBV5-1 and TRBJ1-2; D not resolved. V lost 0 bases and J 0 bases, leaving 9 bases between the germline ends. The CDR3 totals 15 residues. Germline V lookup: CDR1 SGHRS, CDR2 YFSETQ.

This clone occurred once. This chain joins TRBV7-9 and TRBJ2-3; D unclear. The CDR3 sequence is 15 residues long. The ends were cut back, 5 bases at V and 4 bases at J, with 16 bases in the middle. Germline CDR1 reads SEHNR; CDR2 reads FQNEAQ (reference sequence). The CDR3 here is CASSRPGPASDTQYF. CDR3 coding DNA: TGTGCCAGCAGCCGCCCCGGGCCGGCGTCAGATACGCAGTATTTT.